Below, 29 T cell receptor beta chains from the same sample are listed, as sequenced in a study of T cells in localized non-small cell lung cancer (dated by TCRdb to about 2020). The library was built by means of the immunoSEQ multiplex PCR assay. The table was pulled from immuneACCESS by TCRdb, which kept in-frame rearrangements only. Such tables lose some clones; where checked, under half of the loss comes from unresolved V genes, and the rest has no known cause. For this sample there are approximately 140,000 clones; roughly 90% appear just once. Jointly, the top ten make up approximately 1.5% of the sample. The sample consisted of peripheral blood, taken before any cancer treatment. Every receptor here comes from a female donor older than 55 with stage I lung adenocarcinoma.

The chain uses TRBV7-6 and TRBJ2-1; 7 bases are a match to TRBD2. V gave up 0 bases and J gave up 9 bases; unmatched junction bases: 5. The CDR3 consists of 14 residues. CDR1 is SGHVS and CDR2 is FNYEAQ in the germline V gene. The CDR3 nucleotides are TGTGCCAGCAGCTTAGCCGCGGGAGACTTTGAGCAGTTCTTC. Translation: CASSLAAGDFEQFF.

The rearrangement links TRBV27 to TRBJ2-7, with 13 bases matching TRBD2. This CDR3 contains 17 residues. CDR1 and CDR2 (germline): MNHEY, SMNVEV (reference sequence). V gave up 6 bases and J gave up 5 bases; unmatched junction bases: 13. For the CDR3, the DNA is TGTGCCAGCAGCTCCCGACTAGCGGGAGGTCTGGGGAACGAGCAGTACTTC. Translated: CASSSRLAGGLGNEQYF.

The chain's CDR3 is CASSPKGGAGETQYF. The CDR3 bases are TGTGCCAGCTCACCTAAAGGGGGCGCAGGAGAGACCCAGTACTTC. The rearrangement uses TRBV18 and TRBJ2-5, with 7 nucleotides matching TRBD1. J gave up 4 bases and V 3 bases, and 8 bases lay outside the gene matches. This CDR3 spans 15 amino acids. Looked up from germline, CDR1 is KGHSH and CDR2 is LQKENI. Together with reference TRBV18 and TRBJ2-5, the CDR3 gives the full variable domain: NAGVMQNPRHLVRRRGQEARLRCSPMKGHSHVYWYRQLPEEGLKFMVYLQKENIIDESGMPKERFSAEFPKEGPSILRIQQVVRGDSAAYFCASSPKGGAGETQYFGPGTRLLVL.

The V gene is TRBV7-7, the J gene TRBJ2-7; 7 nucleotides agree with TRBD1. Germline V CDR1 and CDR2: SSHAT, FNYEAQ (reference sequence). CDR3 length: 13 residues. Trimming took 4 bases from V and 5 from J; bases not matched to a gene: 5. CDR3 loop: CASSSLTGHEQYF. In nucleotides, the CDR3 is TGTGCCAGCAGCTCACTGACAGGGCACGAGCAGTACTTC.

This chain's CDR3 is CASSPPGPKSTEAFF. CDR3 bases: TGTGCCAGCAGTCCCCCGGGCCCAAAGAGCACTGAAGCTTTCTTT. This rearrangement joins TRBV6-5 to TRBJ1-1; D is uncertain. The CDR3 runs 15 residues. Germline lookup yields CDR1 MNHEY and CDR2 SVGAGI. V was trimmed by 5 bases and J by 4 bases, leaving 17 bases between them.

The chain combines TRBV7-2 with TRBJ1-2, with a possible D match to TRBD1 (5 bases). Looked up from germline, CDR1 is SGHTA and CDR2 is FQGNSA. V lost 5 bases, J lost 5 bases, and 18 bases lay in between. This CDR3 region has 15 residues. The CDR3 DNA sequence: TGTGCCAGCAGCCAAGACGGGGCTGTAGGGTATGGCTACACCTTC. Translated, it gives CASSQDGAVGYGYTF.

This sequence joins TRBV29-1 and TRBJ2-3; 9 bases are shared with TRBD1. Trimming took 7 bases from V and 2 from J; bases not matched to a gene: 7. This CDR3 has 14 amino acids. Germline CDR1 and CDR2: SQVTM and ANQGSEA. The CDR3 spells CSAEQGAITDTQYF. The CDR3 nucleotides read TGCAGCGCCGAACAGGGGGCTATCACAGATACGCAGTATTTT.

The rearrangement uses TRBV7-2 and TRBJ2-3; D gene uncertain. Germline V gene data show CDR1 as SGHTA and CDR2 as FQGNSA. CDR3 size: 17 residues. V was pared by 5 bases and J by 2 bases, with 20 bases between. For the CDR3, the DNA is TGTGCCAGCAGCCCTCAGACTCTGTTTCTCTACACAGATACGCAGTATTTT. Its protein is CASSPQTLFLYTDTQYF.

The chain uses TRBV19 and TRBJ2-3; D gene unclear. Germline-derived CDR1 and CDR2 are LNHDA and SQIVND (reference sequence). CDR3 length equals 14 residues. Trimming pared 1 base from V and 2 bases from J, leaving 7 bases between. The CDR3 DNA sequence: TGTGCCAGTAGTATAGGGGTCCCCACAGATACGCAGTATTTT. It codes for CASSIGVPTDTQYF.

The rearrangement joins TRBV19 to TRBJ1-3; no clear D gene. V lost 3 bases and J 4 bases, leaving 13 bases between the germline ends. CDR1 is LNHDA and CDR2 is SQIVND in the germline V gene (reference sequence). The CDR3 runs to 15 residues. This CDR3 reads CASSMLGSEGNTIYF. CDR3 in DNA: TGTGCCAGTAGTATGCTCGGTTCCGAAGGAAACACCATATATTTT.

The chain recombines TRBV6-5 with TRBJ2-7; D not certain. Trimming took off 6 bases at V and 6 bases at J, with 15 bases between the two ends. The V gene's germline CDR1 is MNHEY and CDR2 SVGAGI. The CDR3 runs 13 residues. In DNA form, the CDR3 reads TGTGCCAGCAGAGCCGCCAGGACGAGCGAGCAGTACTTC. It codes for CASRAARTSEQYF.

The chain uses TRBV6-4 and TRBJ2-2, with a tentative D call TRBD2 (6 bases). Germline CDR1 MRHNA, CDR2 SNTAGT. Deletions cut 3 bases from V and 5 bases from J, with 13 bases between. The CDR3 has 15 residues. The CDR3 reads CASSDRLGGTGELFF. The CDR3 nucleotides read TGTGCCAGCAGTGATCGACTGGGGGGAACCGGGGAGCTGTTTTTT.

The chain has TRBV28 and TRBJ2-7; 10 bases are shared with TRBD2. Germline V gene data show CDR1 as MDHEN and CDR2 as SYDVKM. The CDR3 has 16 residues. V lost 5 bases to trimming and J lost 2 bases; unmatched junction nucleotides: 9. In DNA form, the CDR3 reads TGTGCCAGCAGTCCCCACGAAAGCGGGAGGGCCTACGAGCAGTACTTC. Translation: CASSPHESGRAYEQYF.

CDR3 sequence (DNA): TGTGCCAGCAGCCCGACAGGGGGGAGTATACCCACTGAAGCTTTCTTT. This codes for CASSPTGGSIPTEAFF. The rearrangement links TRBV5-4 to TRBJ1-1; 9 bases fit TRBD1. Germline trimming cut 4 bases from V and 4 bases from J; bases unmatched to any gene: 11. CDR1 SGHNT and CDR2 YYREEE come from the germline V gene (reference sequence). The CDR3 sequence is 16 residues long.

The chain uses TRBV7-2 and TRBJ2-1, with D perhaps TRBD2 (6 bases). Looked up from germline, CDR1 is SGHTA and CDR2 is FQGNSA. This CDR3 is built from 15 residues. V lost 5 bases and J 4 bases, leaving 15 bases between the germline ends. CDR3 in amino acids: CASSTPGLEYNEQFF. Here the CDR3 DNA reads TGTGCCAGCAGCACCCCGGGACTCGAGTACAATGAGCAGTTCTTC.

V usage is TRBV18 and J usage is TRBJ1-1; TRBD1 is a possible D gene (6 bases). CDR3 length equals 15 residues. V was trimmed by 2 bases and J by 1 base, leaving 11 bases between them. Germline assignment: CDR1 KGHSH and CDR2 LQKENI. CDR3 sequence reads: CASSPSQGPNTEAFF. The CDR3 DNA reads TGTGCCAGCTCACCATCACAGGGACCGAACACTGAAGCTTTCTTT.

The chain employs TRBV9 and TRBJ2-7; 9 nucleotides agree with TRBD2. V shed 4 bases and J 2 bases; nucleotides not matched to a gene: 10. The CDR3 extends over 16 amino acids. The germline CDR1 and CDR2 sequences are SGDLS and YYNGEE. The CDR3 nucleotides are TGTGCCAGCAGCCCAACGGCGACTAGCGGACCCTACGAGCAGTACTTC. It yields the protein CASSPTATSGPYEQYF.

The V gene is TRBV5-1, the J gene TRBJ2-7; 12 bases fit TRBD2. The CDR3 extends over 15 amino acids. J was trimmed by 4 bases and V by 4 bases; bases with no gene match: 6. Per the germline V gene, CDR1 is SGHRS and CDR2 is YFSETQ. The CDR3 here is CASSQTSGSWYEQYF. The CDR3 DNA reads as TGCGCCAGCAGCCAGACTAGCGGGAGTTGGTACGAGCAGTACTTC.

The CDR3 DNA sequence: TGTGCCAGCAGCTTAGCTGGACAGCTCTCCTACGAGCAGTACTTC. Protein sequence: CASSLAGQLSYEQYF. The chain uses TRBV7-9 and TRBJ2-7; possible D gene TRBD1, 6 bases. Germline V lookup: CDR1 SEHNR, CDR2 FQNEAQ (reference sequence). The CDR3 runs 15 residues. Between the trimmed V and J ends, which lost 0 bases and 0 bases, there was a span of 9 bases.

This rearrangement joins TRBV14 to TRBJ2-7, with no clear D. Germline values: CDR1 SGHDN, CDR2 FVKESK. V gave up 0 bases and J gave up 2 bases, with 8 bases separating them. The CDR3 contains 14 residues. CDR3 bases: TGTGCCAGCAGCCAAGAACGTGGGCCCTACGAGCAGTACTTC. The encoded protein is CASSQERGPYEQYF.

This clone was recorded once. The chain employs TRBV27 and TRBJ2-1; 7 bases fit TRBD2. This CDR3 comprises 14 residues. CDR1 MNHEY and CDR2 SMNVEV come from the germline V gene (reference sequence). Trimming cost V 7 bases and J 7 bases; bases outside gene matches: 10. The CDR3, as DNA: TGTGCCAGCAAAGAAGTCCTAGCGGCTAATGAGCAGTTCTTC. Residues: CASKEVLAANEQFF.

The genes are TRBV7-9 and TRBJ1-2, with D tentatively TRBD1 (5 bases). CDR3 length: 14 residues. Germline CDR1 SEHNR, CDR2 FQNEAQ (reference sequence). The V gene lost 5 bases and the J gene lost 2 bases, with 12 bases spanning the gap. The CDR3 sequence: CASSRDLGNYGYTF. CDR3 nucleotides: TGTGCCAGCAGCCGGGACCTCGGGAACTATGGCTACACCTTC.

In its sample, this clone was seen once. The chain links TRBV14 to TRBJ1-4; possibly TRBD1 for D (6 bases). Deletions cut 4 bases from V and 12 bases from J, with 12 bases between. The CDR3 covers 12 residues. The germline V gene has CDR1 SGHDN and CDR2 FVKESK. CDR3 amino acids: CASSLRGAELFF. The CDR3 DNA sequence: TGTGCCAGCAGCCTCCGGGGGGCGGAACTGTTTTTT.

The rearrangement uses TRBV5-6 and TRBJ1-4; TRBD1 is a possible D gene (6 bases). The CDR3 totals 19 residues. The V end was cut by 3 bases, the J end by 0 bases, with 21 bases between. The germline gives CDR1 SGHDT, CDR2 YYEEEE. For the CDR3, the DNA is TGTGCCAGCAGCTCAATTAAATCCATAAGGGGGGCAACTAATGAAAAACTGTTTTTT. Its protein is CASSSIKSIRGATNEKLFF.

The CDR3 loop reads CASSPSGDRDEQYF. The CDR3 DNA is TGTGCCAGCAGCCCTTCGGGGGACAGGGACGAGCAGTACTTC. This chain links TRBV28 with TRBJ2-7; 9 bases fit TRBD1. The CDR3 is 14 residues long. Germline V gene data show CDR1 as MDHEN and CDR2 as SYDVKM. V lost 6 bases, J lost 5 bases, and 8 bases stayed unmatched.

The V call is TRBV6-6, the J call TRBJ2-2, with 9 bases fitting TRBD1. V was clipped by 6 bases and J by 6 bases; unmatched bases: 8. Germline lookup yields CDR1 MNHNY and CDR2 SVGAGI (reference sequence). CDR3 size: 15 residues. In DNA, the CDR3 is TGTGCCAGCAGAAGACAGGGGGTTGTGCCCGGGGAGCTGTTTTTT. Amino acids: CASRRQGVVPGELFF.

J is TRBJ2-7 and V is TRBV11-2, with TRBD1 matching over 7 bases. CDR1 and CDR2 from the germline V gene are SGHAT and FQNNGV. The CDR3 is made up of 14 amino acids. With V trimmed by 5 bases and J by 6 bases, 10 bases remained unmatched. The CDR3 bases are TGTGCCAGCAGCACCGTCAAACAGGGGTTCGAGCAGTACTTC. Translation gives CASSTVKQGFEQYF.

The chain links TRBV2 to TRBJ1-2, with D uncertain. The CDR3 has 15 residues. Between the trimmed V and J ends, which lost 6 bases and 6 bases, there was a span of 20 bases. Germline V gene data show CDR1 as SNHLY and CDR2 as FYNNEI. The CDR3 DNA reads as TGTGCCAGCAGCCCGTATCGGAGGTCTGTCGATGGCTACACCTTC. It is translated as CASSPYRRSVDGYTF.

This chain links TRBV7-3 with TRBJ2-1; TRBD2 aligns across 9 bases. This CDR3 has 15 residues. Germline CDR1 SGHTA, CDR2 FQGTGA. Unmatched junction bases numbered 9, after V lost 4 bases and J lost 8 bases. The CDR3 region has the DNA TGTGCCAGCAGCTGGTCCGGGACTAGCAGTCATGAGCAGTTCTTC. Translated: CASSWSGTSSHEQFF.